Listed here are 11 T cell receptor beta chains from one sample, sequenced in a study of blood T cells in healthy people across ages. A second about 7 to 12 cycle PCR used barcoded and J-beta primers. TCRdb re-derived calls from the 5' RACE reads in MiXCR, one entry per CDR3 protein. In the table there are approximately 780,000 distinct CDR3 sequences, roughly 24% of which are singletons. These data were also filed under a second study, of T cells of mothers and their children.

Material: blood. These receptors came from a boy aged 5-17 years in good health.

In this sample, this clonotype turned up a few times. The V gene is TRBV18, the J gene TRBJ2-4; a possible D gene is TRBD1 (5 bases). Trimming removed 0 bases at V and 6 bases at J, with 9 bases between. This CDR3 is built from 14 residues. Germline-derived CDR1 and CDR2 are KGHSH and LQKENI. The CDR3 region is CASSPPQGRNIQYF. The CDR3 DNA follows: TGTGCCAGCTCACCACCGCAGGGCAGAAACATTCAGTACTTC.

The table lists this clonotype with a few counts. For the CDR3, the DNA is TGTGCCAGCAGTTTGGAGCTACGTCCGTACAATGAGCAGTTCTTC. Translating gives CASSLELRPYNEQFF. V and J are TRBV27 and TRBJ2-1; no clear D gene. CDR3 length: 15 amino acids. Trimming took 3 bases from V and 4 from J, leaving 13 bases between them. Germline CDR1 MNHEY, CDR2 SMNVEV (reference sequence).

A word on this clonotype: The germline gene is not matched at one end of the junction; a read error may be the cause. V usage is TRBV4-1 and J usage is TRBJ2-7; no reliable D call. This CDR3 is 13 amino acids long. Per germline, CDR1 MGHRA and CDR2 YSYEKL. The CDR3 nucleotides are TGCGCCAGCAGCCACCTTCTTAAGGATGAGCAGTATTTC. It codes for CASSHLLKDEQYF.

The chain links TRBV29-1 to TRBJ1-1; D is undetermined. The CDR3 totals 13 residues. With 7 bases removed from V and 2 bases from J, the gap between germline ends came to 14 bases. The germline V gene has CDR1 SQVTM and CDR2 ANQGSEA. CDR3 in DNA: TGCAGCGGGATAAGGCAGGACAACACTGAAGCTTTCTTT. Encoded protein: CSGIRQDNTEAFF.

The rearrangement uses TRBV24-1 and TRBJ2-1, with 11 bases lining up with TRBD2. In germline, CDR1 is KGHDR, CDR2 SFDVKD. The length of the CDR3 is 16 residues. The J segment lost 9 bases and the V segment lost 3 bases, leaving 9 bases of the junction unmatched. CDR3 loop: CATSDPTTSGNAEQFF. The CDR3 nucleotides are TGTGCCACCAGTGATCCGACGACTAGCGGGAATGCTGAGCAGTTCTTC.

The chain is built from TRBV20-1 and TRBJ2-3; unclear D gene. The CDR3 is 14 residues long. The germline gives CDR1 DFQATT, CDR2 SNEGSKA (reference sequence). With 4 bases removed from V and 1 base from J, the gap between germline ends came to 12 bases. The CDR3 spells CSAKPGSGTDTQYF. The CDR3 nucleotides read TGCAGTGCTAAACCCGGCAGCGGCACAGATACGCAGTATTTT.

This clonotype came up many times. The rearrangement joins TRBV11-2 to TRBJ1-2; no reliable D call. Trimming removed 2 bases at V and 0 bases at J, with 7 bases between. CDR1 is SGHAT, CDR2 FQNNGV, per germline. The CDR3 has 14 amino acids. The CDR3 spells CASSLMGTNYGYTF. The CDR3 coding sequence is TGTGCCAGCAGCTTAATGGGCACTAACTATGGCTACACCTTC.

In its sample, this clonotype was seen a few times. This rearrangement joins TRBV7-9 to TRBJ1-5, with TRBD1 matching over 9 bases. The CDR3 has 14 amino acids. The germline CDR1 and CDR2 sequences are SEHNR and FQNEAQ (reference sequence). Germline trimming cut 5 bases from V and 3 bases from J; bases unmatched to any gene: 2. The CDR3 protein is CASSLQGANQPQHF. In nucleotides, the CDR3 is TGTGCCAGCAGCCTACAGGGGGCCAATCAGCCCCAGCATTTT.

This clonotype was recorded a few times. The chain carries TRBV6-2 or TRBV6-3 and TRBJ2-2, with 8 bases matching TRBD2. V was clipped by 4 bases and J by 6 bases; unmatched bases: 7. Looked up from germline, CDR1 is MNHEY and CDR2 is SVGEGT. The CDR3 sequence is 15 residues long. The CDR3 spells CASSLSGGVPGELFF. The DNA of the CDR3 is TGTGCCAGCAGTTTGAGCGGGGGAGTCCCCGGGGAGCTGTTTTTT.

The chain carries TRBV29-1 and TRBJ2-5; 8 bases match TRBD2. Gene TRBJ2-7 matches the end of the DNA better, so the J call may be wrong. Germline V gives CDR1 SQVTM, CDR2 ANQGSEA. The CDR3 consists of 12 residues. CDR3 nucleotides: TGCAGCGTCGGGGGGGCGACCCACGAGCAGTACTTC. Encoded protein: CSVGGATHEQYF.

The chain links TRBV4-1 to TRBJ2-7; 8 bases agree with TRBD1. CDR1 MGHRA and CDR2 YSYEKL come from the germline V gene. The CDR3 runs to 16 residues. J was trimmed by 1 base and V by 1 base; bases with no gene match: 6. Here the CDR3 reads CASSQGAGGESYEQYF. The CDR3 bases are TGCGCCAGCAGCCAAGGGGCAGGGGGCGAATCCTACGAGCAGTACTTC.